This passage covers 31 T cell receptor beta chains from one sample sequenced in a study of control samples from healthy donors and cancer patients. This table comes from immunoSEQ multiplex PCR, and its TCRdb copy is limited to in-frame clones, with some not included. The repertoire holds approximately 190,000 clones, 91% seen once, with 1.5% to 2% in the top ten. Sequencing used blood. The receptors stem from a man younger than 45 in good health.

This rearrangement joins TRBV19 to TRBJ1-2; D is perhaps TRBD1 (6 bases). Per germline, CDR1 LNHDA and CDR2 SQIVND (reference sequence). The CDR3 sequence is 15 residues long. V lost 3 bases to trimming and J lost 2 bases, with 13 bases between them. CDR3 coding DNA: TGTGCCAGTAGTATCCGTGGACAGACGAACTATGGCTACACCTTC. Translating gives CASSIRGQTNYGYTF.

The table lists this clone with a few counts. Here the CDR3 reads CASSLGGPNEKLFF. As DNA, the CDR3 is TGTGCCAGCAGCTTAGGGGGACCCAATGAAAAACTGTTTTTT. V and J are TRBV11-2 and TRBJ1-4; the D gene is possibly TRBD1 (5 bases). The CDR3 runs to 14 residues. Germline CDR1 is SGHAT and CDR2 is FQNNGV. Trimming shortened V by 1 base and J by 5 bases, and 8 bases separated the two germline ends.

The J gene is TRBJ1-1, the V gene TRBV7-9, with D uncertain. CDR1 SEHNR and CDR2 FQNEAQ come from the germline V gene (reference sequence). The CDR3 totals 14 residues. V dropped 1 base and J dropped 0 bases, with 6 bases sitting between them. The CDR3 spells CASSLGQVNTEAFF. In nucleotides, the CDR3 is TGTGCCAGCAGCTTAGGGCAGGTGAACACTGAAGCTTTCTTT.

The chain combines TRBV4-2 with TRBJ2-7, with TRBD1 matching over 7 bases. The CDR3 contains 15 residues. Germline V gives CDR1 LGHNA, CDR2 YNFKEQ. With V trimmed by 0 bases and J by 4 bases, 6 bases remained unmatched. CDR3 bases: TGTGCCAGCAGCCAAGAAGGGACAGCCTCATACGAGCAGTACTTC. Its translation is CASSQEGTASYEQYF.

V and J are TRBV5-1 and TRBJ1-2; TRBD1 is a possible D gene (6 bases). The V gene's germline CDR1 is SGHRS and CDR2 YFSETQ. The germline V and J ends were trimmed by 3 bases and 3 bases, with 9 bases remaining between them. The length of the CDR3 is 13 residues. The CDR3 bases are TGCGCCAGCAGCTCGGAGGGGGACTATGGCTACACCTTC. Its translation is CASSSEGDYGYTF.

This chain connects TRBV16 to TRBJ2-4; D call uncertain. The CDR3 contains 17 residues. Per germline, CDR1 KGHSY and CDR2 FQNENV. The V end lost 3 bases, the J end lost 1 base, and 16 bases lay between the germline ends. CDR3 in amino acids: CASSQGSAGLAKNIQYF. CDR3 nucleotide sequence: TGTGCCAGCAGCCAGGGCTCGGCAGGCTTGGCCAAAAACATTCAGTACTTC.

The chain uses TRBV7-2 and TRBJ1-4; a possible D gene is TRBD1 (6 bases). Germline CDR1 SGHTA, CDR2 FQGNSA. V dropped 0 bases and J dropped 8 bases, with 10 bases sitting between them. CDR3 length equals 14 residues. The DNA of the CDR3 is TGTGCCAGCAGCTTAGCGAGCCAGGGGGAAAAACTGTTTTTT. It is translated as CASSLASQGEKLFF.

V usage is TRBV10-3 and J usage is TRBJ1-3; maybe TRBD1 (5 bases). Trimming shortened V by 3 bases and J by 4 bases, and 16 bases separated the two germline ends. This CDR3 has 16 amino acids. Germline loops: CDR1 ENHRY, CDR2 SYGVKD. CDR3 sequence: CAISDGTHLGGNTIYF. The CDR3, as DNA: TGTGCCATCAGTGACGGGACTCACTTGGGCGGAAACACCATATATTTT.

The CDR3 reads CASSEPRRQGETSGGDEQFF. DNA of the CDR3: TGTGCCAGCAGTGAACCCAGAAGGCAGGGCGAGACTAGCGGGGGAGATGAGCAGTTCTTC. The V and J genes are TRBV6-1 and TRBJ2-1, with 12 positions matching TRBD2. The length of the CDR3 is 20 residues. Germline CDR1 and CDR2: MNHNS and SASEGT. After removal of 2 bases from V and 8 bases from J, the junction contained 19 bases not matched to a gene.

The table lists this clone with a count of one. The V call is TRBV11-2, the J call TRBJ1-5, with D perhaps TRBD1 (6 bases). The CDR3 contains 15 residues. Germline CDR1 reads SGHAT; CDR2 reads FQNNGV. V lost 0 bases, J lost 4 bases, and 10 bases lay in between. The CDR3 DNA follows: TGTGCCAGCAGCTTAGACAGGGGTCCAAATCAGCCCCAGCATTTT. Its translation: CASSLDRGPNQPQHF.

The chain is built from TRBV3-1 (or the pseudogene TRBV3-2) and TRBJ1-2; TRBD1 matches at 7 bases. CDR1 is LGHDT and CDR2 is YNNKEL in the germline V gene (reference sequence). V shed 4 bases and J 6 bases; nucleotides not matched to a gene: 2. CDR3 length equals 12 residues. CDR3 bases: TGTGCCAGCAGCCCGAGGGGGCATGGCTACACCTTC. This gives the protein CASSPRGHGYTF.

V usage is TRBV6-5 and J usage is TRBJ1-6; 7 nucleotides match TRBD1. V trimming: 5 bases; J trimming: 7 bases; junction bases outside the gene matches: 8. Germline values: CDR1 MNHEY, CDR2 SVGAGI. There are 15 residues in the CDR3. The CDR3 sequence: CASSRTGTVNSPLHF. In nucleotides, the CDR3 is TGTGCCAGCAGTCGAACCGGGACAGTCAATTCACCCCTCCACTTT.

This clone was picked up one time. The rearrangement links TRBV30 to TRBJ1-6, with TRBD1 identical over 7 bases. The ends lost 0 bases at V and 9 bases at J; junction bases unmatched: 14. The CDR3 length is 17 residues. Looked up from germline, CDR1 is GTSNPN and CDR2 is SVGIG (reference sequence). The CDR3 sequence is CAWSVRLRGPEGSPLHF. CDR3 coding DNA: TGTGCCTGGAGTGTACGTTTGAGGGGGCCGGAGGGTTCACCCCTCCACTTT. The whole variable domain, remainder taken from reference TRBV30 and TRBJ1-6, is SQTIHQWPATLVQPVGSPLSLECTVEGTSNPNLYWYRQAAGRGLQLLFYSVGIGQISSEVPQNLSASRPQDRQFILSSKKLLLSDSGFYLCAWSVRLRGPEGSPLHFGNGTRLTVT.

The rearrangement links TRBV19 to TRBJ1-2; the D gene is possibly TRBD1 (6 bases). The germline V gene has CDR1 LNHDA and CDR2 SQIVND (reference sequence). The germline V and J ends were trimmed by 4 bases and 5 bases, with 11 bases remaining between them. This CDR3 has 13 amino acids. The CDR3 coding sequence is TGTGCCAGTAGTACGCCGACAGGATATGGCTACACCTTC. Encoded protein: CASSTPTGYGYTF.

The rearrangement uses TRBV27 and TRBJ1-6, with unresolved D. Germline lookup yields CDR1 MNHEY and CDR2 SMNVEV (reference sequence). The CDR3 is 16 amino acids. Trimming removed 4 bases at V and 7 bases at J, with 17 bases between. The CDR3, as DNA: TGTGCCAGCAGTTCGTCGACGGTGCGGCACAATTCACCCCTCCACTTT. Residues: CASSSSTVRHNSPLHF.

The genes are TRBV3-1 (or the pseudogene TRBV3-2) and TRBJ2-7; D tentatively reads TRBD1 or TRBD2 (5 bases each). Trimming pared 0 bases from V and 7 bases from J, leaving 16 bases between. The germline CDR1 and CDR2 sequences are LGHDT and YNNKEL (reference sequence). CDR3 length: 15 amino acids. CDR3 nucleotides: TGTGCCAGCAGCCAAGAGGGACGCAGTCGGAGGGAGCAGTACTTC. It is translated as CASSQEGRSRREQYF.

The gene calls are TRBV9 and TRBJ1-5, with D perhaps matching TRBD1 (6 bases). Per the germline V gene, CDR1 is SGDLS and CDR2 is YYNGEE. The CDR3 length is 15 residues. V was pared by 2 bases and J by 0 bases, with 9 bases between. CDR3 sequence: CASSVQGYSNQPQHF. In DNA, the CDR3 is TGTGCCAGCAGCGTCCAGGGGTATAGCAATCAGCCCCAGCATTTT.

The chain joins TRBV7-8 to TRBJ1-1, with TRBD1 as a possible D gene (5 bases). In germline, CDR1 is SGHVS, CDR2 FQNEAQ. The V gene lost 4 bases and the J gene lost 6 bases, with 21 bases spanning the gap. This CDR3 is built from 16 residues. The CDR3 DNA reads TGTGCCAGCAGCTCTACTGCCGGGACCAGGGCCTCTGAAGCTTTCTTT. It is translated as CASSSTAGTRASEAFF.

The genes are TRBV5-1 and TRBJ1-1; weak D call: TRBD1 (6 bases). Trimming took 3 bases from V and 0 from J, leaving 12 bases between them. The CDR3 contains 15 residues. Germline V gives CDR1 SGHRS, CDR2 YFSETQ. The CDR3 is CASSSYYRVNTEAFF. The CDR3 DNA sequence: TGCGCCAGCAGCTCGTATTACAGGGTGAACACTGAAGCTTTCTTT.

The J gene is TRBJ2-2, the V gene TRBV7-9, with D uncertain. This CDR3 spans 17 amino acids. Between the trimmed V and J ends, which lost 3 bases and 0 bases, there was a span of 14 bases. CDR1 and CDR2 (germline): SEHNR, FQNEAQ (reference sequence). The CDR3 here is CASSFDVRSANTGELFF. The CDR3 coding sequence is TGTGCCAGCAGCTTCGACGTCAGGTCCGCGAACACCGGGGAGCTGTTTTTT.

The CDR3 loop reads CASSPPGGVYEQYF. DNA of the CDR3: TGTGCCAGCAGCCCGCCGGGAGGGGTCTACGAGCAGTACTTC. The rearrangement joins TRBV7-9 to TRBJ2-7; 8 bases are a match to TRBD2. The V segment lost 5 bases and the J segment 3 bases; nucleotides outside the gene matches: 6. The CDR3 is 14 residues long. Germline values: CDR1 SEHNR, CDR2 FQNEAQ (reference sequence).

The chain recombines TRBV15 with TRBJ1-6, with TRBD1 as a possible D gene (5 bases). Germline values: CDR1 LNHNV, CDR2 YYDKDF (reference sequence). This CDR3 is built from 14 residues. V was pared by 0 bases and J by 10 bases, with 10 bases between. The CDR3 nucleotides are TGTGCCACCAGCAGAGACAGGGTGAACTCACCCCTCCACTTT. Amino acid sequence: CATSRDRVNSPLHF.

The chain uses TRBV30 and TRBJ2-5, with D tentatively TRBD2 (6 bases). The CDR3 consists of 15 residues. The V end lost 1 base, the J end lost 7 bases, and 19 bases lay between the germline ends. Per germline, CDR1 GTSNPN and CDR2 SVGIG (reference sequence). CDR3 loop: CAWSESGLVGGTQYF. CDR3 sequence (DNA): TGTGCCTGGAGTGAATCGGGACTCGTGGGGGGGACCCAGTACTTC.

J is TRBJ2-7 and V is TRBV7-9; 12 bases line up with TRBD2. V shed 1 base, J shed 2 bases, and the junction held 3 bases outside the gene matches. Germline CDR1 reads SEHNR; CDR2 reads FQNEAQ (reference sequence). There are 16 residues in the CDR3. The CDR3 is CASSLVLAGGAYEQYF. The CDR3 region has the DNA TGTGCCAGCAGCTTAGTCCTAGCGGGGGGGGCCTACGAGCAGTACTTC.

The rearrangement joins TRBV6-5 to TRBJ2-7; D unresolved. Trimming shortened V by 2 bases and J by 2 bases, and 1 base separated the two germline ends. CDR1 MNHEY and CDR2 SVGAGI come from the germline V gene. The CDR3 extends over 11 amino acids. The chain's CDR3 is CASSYPYEQYF. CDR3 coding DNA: TGTGCCAGCAGTTACCCCTACGAGCAGTACTTC.

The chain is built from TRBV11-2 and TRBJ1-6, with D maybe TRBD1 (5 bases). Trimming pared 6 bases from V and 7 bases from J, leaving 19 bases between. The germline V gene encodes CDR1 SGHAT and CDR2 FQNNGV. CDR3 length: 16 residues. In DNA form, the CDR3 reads TGTGCCAGCAGTCACCCCGCGGGGGGGGTGAATTCACCCCTCCACTTT. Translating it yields CASSHPAGGVNSPLHF.

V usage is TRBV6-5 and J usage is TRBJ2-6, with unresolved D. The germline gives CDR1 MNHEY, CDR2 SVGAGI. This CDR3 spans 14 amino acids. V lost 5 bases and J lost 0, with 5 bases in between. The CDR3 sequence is CASSPLSGANVLTF. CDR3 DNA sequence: TGTGCCAGCAGTCCTCTCTCTGGGGCCAACGTCCTGACTTTC.

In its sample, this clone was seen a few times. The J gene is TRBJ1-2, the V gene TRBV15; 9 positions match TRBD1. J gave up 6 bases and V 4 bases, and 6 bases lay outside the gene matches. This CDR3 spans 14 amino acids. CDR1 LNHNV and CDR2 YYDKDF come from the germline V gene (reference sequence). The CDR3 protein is CATSTRRTGDGYTF. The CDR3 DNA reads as TGTGCCACCAGCACTCGGCGGACAGGGGATGGCTACACCTTC.

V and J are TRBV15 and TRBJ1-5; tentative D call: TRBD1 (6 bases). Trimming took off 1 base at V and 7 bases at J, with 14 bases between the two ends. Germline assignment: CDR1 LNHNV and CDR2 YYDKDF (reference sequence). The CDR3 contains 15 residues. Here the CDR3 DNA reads TGTGCCACCAGCAGAGGGGACAAGGGGCGGCAGCCCCAGCATTTT. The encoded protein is CATSRGDKGRQPQHF.

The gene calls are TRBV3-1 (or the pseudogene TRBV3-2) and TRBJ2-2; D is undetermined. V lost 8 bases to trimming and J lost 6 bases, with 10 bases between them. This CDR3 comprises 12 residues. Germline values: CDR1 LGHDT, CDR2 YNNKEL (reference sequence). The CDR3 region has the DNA TGTGCCAGCGGAATTCAAGCCGGGGAGCTGTTTTTT. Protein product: CASGIQAGELFF.

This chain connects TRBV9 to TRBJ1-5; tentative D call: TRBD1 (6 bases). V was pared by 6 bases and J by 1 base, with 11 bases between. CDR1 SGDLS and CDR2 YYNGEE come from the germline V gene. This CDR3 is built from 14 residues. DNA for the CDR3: TGTGCCAGCAACGGGGGCTCAAGCAATCAGCCCCAGCATTTT. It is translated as CASNGGSSNQPQHF.